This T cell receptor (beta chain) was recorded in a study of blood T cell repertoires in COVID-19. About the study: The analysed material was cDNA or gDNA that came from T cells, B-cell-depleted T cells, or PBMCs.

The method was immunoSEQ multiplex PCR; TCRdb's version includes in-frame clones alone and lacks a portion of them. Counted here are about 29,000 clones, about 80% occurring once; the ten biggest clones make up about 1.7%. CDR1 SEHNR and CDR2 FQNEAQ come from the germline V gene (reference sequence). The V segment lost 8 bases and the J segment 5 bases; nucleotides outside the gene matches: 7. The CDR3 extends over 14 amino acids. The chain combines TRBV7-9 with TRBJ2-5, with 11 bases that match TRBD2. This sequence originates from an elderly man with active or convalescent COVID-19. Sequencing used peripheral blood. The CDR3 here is CASARSSGGETQYF. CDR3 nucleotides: TGTGCCAGCGCCCGATCTAGCGGGGGGGAGACCCAGTACTTC.